The T cell receptor beta chain under discussion was sequenced for a study of blood T cell repertoires in COVID-19 (dated by TCRdb to between 2020 and 2021). With regard to the full study: Collaborator samples came from the United States, Italy and Spain and covered acute and convalescent phases of COVID-19. The prospective study material was composed of cDNA or gDNA derived from T cells, B-cell-depleted T cells, or PBMCs. Subjects who had been exposed to COVID-19, were actively infected with it, or had recovered from it provided the deeply sampled blood TCRbeta repertoires that made up the dataset. The repertoires were released in a freely available public database meant as a resource for research on the immune response to SARS-CoV-2. Samples were obtained from the ongoing ImmuneRACE study (first 160 participants) and from about 1,300 subjects provided by 6 global collaborators. Nearly every sample came with metadata listing a de-identified subject ID, COVID-19 status, age in years and sex. HLA class I and class II types, where available, came from metadata supplied by the sample provider rather than from assay-based typing.

The immunoSEQ Assay, a bias-controlled multiplex PCR, was used to amplify TCRbeta CDR3 regions from genomic DNA. The original pipeline was this. Nucleated cell counts per sample were estimated from amplification of reference gene primers within the assay. Sequence reads were collapsed and filtered to measure the absolute abundance of every unique TCRbeta CDR3 rearrangement. For each sample, productive Simpson clonality was calculated as the square root of Simpson's diversity index across productive rearrangements. In TCRdb, the immuneACCESS table is reduced to in-frame sequences with V and J assigned. These tables do not hold every clone; where another copy was compared, an unresolved V gene accounts for under half, and the others remain unexplained. Clone size and the V and J calls come from that table; the DNA yielded D and trimming. This sample comprises around 230,000 clones, 88% of them detected only once. Clones ranked in the top ten supply just over 0.7% of the sample.

A note on this clone: The clone's antigen remains unknown. No much larger clonotype is one base removed from it; base qualities were not supplied.

Trimming takes 6 bases off V and 1 base off J; junction bases not matched to a gene: 8. CDR1 ENHRY and CDR2 SYGVKD are derived from the germline V gene. The CDR3 holds 16 amino acids from the cysteine to the phenylalanine. Only the CDR3 region is kept as DNA, spanning 48 bases read in frame from base 1. The study at large found these results: Clinical and demographic metadata were provided uncurated, with the amount varying by source and participant.

Each collaborating institution followed its own protocols to collect whole blood in K2EDTA tubes. For TCRbeta analysis, collaborator samples were shipped as frozen whole blood, as isolated PBMCs, or as DNA extracted from either sample type. Sequenced: peripheral blood. The chain couples TRBV10-3 to TRBJ1-5, with 8 junctional bases fitting TRBD1. The source is a man aged 35-49 years with acute or convalescent COVID-19. The nucleotide sequence is given as TGTGCCATCAGCAGTCGGGACAGGATAAGCAATCAGCCCCAGCATTTT. It codes for CAISSRDRISNQPQHF.